This T cell receptor beta chain is drawn from a study of blood T cell repertoires in COVID-19 (TCRdb year 2020). Context from the whole study: The collaborator samples originated in the United States, Italy and Spain and spanned the acute and convalescent phases of COVID-19. The material from the prospective study consisted of cDNA or gDNA derived from T cells, B-cell-depleted T cells, or PBMCs. Subjects who had been exposed to COVID-19, were actively infected with it, or had recovered from it provided the deeply sampled blood TCRbeta repertoires that made up the dataset. A freely available public database, intended as a resource for researchers studying the immune response to SARS-CoV-2, is where the repertoires were released. The samples were drawn from the first 160 participants of the ongoing ImmuneRACE study and from 1,254 subjects provided by 6 global collaborators. Sample metadata almost always included a de-identified subject ID, COVID-19 status, age in years and sex. HLA class I and class II types, where available, came from metadata supplied by the sample provider rather than from assay-based typing.

There are 17 amino acids in the CDR3, from cysteine to phenylalanine inclusive. The read is trimmed to its CDR3 DNA, 51 bases read in frame from base 1. V loses 0 bases, J loses 5 bases, and the germline ends lie 18 bases apart. Per the germline V gene, LGHNT is the CDR1 and FRNRAP is the CDR2. Notes on this clone: Its antigen is not yet known. No per-base quality is available; no much larger clone lies one base away.

The collaborating institutions used their own protocols to collect whole blood in K2EDTA tubes. Collaborator samples were shipped for TCRbeta analysis as frozen whole blood, isolated PBMCs, or DNA extracted from either sample type. TCRbeta CDR3 regions were amplified from genomic DNA using the immunoSEQ Assay, a bias-controlled multiplex PCR. Concerning the study's data processing: Within the assay, amplification of reference gene primers was used to estimate how many nucleated cells each sample contained. To quantify the absolute abundance of each unique TCRbeta CDR3 rearrangement, sequence reads were collapsed and filtered. For each sample, productive Simpson clonality was calculated as the square root of Simpson's diversity index across productive rearrangements. This is the immuneACCESS table as TCRdb keeps it, with only in-frame sequences that have V and J called. A part of the clones is gone; compared with another copy, unresolved V genes explain less than half, and the rest is unexplained. V and J calls plus clone size are reproduced from that table; the DNA served to infer D and trimming. The sample table shows more than 60,000 clones, and roughly 90% are seen once. The top ten clonotypes cover 3.5% to 5% of the sample.

Results and caveats for the whole study, not just this receptor: The amount of clinical and demographic metadata varied by source and participant and was provided uncurated.

The sequencing input was peripheral blood. The clonotype comes from a man in his forties or fifties with active COVID-19. The V and J genes are TRBV12-5 and TRBJ2-3, with TRBD1 tentatively as D gene (6 bases match). This receptor carries the CDR3 CASGLVTGNPPQDTQYF. The nucleotides are TGTGCTAGTGGTTTGGTAACAGGGAACCCACCACAAGATACGCAGTATTTT.